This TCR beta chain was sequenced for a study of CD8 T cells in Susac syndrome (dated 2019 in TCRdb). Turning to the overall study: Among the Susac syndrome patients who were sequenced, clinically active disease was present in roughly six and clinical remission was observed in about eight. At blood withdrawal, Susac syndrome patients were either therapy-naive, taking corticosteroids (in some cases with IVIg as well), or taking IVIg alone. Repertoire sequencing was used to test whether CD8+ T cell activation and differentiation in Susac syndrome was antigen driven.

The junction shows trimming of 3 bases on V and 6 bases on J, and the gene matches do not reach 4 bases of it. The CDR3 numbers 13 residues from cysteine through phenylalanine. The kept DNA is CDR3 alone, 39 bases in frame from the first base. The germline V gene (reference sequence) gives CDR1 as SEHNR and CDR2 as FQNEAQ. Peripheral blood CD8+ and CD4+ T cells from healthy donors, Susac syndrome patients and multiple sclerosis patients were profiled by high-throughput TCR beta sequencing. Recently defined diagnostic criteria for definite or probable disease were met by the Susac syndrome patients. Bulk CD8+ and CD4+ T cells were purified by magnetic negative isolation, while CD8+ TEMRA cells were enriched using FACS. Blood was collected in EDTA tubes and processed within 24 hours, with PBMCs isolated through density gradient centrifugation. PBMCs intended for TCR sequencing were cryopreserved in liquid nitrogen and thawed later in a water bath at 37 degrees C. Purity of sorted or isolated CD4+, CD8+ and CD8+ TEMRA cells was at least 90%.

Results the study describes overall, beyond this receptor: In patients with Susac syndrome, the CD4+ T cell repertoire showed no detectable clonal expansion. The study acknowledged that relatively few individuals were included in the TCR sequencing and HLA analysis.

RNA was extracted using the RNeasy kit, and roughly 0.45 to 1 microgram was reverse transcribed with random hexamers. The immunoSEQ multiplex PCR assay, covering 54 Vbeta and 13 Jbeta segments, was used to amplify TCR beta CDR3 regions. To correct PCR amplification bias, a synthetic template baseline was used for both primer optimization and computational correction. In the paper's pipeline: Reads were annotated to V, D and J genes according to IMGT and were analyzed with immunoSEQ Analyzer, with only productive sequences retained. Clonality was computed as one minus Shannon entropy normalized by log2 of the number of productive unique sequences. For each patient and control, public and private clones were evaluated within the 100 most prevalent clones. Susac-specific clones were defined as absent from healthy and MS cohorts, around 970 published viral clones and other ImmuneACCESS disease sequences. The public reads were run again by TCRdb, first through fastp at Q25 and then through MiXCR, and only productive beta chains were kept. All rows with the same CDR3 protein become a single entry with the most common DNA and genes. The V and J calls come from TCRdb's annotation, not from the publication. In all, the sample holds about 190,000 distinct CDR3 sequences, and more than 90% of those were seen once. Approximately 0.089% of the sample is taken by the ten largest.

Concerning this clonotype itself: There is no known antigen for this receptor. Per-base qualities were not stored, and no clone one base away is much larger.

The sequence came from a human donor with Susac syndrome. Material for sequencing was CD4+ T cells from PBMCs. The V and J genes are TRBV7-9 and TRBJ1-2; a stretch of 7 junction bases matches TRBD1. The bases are TGTGCCAGCAGCTTCCTGACAGGGAATGGCTACACCTTC. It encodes CASSFLTGNGYTF. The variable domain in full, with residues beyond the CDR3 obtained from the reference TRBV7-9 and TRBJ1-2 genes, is DTGVSQNPRHKITKRGQNVTFRCDPISEHNRLYWYRQTLGQGPEFLTYFQNEAQLEKSRLLSDRFSAERPKGSFSTLEIQRTEQGDSAMYLCASSFLTGNGYTFGSGTRLTVV.